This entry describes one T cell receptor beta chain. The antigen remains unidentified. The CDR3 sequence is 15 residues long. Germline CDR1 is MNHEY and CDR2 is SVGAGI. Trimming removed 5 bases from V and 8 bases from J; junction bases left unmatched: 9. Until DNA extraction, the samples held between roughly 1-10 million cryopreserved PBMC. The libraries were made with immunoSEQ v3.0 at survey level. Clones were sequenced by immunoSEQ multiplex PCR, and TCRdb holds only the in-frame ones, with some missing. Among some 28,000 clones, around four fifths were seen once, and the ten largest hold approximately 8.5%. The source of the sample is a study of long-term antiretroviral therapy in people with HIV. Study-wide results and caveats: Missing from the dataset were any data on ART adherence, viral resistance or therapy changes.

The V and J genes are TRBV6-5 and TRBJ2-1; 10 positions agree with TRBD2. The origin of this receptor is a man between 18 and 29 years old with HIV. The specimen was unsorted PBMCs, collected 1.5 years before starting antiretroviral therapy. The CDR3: CASSTKRGGPHEQFF. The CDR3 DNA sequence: TGTGCCAGCAGTACTAAGCGGGGGGGCCCCCATGAGCAGTTCTTC.